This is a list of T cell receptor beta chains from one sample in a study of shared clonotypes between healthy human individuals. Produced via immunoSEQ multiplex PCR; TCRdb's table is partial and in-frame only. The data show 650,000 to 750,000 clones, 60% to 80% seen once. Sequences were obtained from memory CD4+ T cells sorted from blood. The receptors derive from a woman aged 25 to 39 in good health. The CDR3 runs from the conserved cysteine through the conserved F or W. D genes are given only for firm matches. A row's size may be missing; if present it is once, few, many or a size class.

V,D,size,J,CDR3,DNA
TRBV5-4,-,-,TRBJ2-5,CASSGAGETQYF,TGTGCCAGCAGCGGGGCGGGGGAGACCCAGTACTTC
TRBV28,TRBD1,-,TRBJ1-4,CASRLGTGNGKLFF,TGTGCCAGCAGGCTGGGGACAGGGAATGGAAAACTGTTTTTT
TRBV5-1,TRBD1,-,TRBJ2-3,CASSFGDRSTDTQYF,TGCGCCAGCAGCTTCGGGGACAGGAGCACAGATACGCAGTATTTT
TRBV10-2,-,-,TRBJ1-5,CASSEELIANQPQHF,TGCGCCAGCAGTGAGGAGTTAATAGCTAATCAGCCCCAGCATTTT
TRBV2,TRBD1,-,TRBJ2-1,CASKGGQGYNEQFF,TGTGCCAGCAAGGGCGGACAGGGGTACAATGAGCAGTTCTTC
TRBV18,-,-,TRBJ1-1,CASSPQGAGRSNTEAFF,TGTGCCAGCTCACCCCAAGGGGCAGGGAGATCGAACACTGAAGCTTTCTTT
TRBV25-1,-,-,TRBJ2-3,CASSDSDGTDVGDTQYF,TGTGCCAGCAGTGATTCTGACGGGACTGATGTAGGGGATACGCAGTATTTT
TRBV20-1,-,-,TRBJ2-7,CSAGAYEQYF,TGCAGTGCCGGGGCCTACGAGCAGTACTTC
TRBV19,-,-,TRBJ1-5,CASSIGTGLNQPQHF,TGTGCCAGTAGTATCGGCACAGGGCTAAACCAGCCCCAGCATTTT
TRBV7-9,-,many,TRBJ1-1,CASGRGNTEAFF,TGTGCCAGCGGCAGGGGAAACACTGAAGCTTTCTTT
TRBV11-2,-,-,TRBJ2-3,CASSLVQTRGDTQYF,TGTGCCAGCAGCTTAGTACAGACCCGCGGAGATACGCAGTATTTT
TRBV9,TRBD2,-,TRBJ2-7,CASSVGGRATSYEQYF,TGTGCCAGCAGCGTAGGCGGGAGGGCCACCTCCTACGAGCAGTACTTC
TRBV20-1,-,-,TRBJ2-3,CSARDIGESSF,TGCAGTGCTAGAGATATTGGCGAGTCTTCTTTT
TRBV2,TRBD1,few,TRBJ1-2,CAGGTGGNYGYTF,TGTGCCGGGGGGACAGGGGGTAACTATGGCTACACCTTC
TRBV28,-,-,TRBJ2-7,CASSLFTYEQYF,TGTGCCAGCAGTTTGTTTACTTACGAGCAGTACTTC
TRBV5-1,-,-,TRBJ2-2,CASSFSGEAGELFF,TGCGCCAGCAGCTTTTCGGGGGAAGCCGGGGAGCTGTTTTTT
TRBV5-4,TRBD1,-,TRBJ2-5,CASSSTGGPETQYF,TGTGCCAGCAGCTCGACAGGGGGTCCAGAGACCCAGTACTTC
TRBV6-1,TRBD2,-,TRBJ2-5,CASSDGGLPQYF,TGTGCCAGCAGTGACGGGGGGTTGCCCCAGTACTTC
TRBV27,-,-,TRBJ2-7,CASRRSGEQYF,TGTGCCAGTAGGAGGTCTGGCGAGCAGTACTTC
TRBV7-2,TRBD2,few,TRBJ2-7,CASSTSSGTSYEQYF,TGTGCCAGCAGCACCTCTAGCGGGACCTCCTACGAGCAGTACTTC
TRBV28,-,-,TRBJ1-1,CASSPDPGGNEAFF,TGTGCCAGCAGTCCTGACCCAGGCGGTAATGAAGCTTTCTTT
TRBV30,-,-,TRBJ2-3,CAWSRAGTDTQYF,TGTGCCTGGAGTCGGGCAGGCACAGATACGCAGTATTTT
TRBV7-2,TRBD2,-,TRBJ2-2,CASSLESGSYNGELFF,TGTGCCAGCAGCTTAGAGAGCGGGAGTTACAACGGGGAGCTGTTTTTT
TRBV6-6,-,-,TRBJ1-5,CASSYRDNQPQHF,TGTGCCAGCAGTTACAGGGACAATCAGCCCCAGCATTTT
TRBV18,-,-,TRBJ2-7,CASSPPPEGGGEQYF,TGTGCCAGCTCACCGCCTCCTGAGGGGGGCGGCGAGCAGTACTTC
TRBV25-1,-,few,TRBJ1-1,CASSSVRGEAFF,TGTGCCAGCAGTTCTGTGCGGGGCGAAGCTTTCTTT
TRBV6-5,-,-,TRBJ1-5,CASSQRQRWQPQHF,TGTGCCAGCAGCCAGAGACAGCGGTGGCAGCCCCAGCATTTT
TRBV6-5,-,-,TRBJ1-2,CATSIGAGNYGYTF,TGTGCCACCTCAATAGGCGCGGGAAACTATGGCTACACCTTC
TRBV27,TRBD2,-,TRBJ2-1,CASRDGLVYNEQFF,TGTGCCAGCAGAGACGGACTAGTTTACAATGAGCAGTTCTTC
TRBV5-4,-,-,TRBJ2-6,CASGESGGYGANVLTF,TGTGCCAGCGGCGAATCTGGGGGTTATGGGGCCAACGTCCTGACTTTC
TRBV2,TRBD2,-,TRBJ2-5,CASRARTSGGETQYF,TGTGCCAGCAGAGCCAGGACTAGCGGCGGGGAGACCCAGTACTTC
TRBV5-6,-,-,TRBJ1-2,CASSLRSLANYGYTF,TGTGCCAGCAGCTTGCGGAGTCTAGCTAACTATGGCTACACCTTC
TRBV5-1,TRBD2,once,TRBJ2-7,CASSLGLAATYEQYF,TGCGCCAGCAGCTTGGGACTAGCGGCCACCTACGAGCAGTACTTC
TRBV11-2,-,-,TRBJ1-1,CASSLLQLNTEAFF,TGTGCCAGCAGCTTACTACAACTAAACACTGAAGCTTTCTTT
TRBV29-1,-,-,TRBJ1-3,CSVEPRSGNTIYF,TGCAGCGTTGAACCTCGCTCTGGAAACACCATATATTTT
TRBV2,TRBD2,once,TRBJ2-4,CASSELAGGPWNIQYF,TGTGCCAGCAGTGAGTTAGCGGGAGGCCCATGGAACATTCAGTACTTC
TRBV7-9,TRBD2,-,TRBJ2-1,CASSFGLAGEREQFF,TGTGCCAGCAGCTTCGGACTAGCGGGAGAACGTGAGCAGTTCTTC
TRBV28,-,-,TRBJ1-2,CASSLGVGLTGYTF,TGTGCCAGCAGTTTAGGGGTGGGACTGACTGGCTACACCTTC
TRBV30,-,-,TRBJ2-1,CAVTSYNEQFF,TGTGCCGTGACTAGCTACAATGAGCAGTTCTTC
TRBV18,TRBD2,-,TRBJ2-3,CASSPLAGGWDTQYF,TGTGCCAGCTCACCACTAGCGGGAGGTTGGGATACGCAGTATTTT
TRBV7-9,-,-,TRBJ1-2,CASSFDGGNYGYTF,TGTGCCAGCAGCTTTGATGGCGGTAACTATGGCTACACCTTC
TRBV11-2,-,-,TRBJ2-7,CASSLQSPYEQYF,TGTGCCAGCAGCTTACAGTCCCCTTACGAGCAGTACTTC
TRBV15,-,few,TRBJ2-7,CATSRVAGTYEQYF,TGTGCCACCAGCAGAGTCGCAGGAACCTACGAGCAGTACTTC
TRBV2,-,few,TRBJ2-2,CASSYHGVGGELFF,TGTGCCAGCAGTTATCACGGGGTAGGCGGGGAGCTGTTTTTT
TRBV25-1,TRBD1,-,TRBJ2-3,CASSDPGTGDTDTQYF,TGTGCCAGCAGTGATCCCGGGACAGGGGACACAGATACGCAGTATTTT
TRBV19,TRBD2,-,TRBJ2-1,CASRPPGLAGVNGQFF,TGTGCCAGTAGGCCCCCGGGACTAGCGGGAGTAAATGGGCAGTTCTTC
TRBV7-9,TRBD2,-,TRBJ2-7,CASSQQRGSEQYF,TGTGCCAGCAGTCAACAGCGGGGTAGCGAGCAGTACTTC
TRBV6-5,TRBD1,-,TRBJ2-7,CASSYPGTGGYEQYF,TGTGCCAGCAGTTACCCAGGGACAGGCGGCTACGAGCAGTACTTC
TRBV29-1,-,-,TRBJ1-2,CSVSIDLTRGYTF,TGCAGCGTTTCAATTGACTTGACGCGTGGCTACACCTTC
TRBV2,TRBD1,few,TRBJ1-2,CASTVTGANYGYTF,TGTGCCAGCACTGTGACAGGGGCAAACTATGGCTACACCTTC
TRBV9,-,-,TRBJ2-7,CASSPRQGQSYEQYF,TGTGCCAGCAGCCCCCGACAAGGGCAGTCCTACGAGCAGTACTTC
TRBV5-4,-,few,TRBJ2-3,CASSLVGPLTDTQYF,TGTGCCAGCAGCTTGGTTGGACCCCTCACAGATACGCAGTATTTT
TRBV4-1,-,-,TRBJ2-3,CASSQDSRQRAGLTSSTDTQYF,TGCGCCAGCAGCCAAGATTCTCGTCAGCGGGCAGGCCTTACTAGTAGCACAGATACGCAGTATTTT
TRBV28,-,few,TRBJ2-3,CASSLYPWGGEEAQYF,TGTGCCAGCAGTTTGTACCCCTGGGGCGGGGAAGAGGCGCAGTATTTT